This TCR beta chain was sequenced in a study of cytomegalovirus exposure and HLA in healthy donors. The study's findings and limits: Later on, an analysis found that several of the most significant clusters appeared to be linked to common viral pathogens, which included parvovirus B19. Despite most TCR sequences being rare, some public TCRs occurred in many donors. In an earlier analysis, productive rearrangement rates for most beta V segments clustered near 87% or 30%.

Concerning this clone itself: The antigen is not known.

CDR1 is SNHLY, CDR2 FYNNEI, per germline. V lost 6 bases and J lost 5; bases outside the gene matches: 6. This CDR3 region has 16 residues. With 60 Vbeta and 13 Jbeta primers, the PCR was carried out. Method: immunoSEQ multiplex PCR; TCRdb's copy keeps in-frame clones and lacks some. The table lists roughly 130,000 clones, about 80% of them singletons. Sequencing was done on a sample of PBMCs. The TCR originated in a man between 40 and 49 years old in good health and CMV-seronegative. V usage is TRBV2 and J usage is TRBJ2-5, with 16 bases matching TRBD2. CDR3 DNA sequence: TGTGCCAGCAGGGGACTAGCGGGAGGGGCGTGGGAGACCCAGTACTTC. This codes for CASRGLAGGAWETQYF. Combining the CDR3 with reference TRBV2 and TRBJ2-5 gives the whole variable domain EPEVTQTPSHQVTQMGQEVILRCVPISNHLYFYWYRQILGQKVEFLVSFYNNEISEKSEIFDDQFSVERPDGSNFTLKIRSTKLEDSAMYFCASRGLAGGAWETQYFGPGTRLLVL.